This T cell receptor (beta chain) was sequenced in a study of cytomegalovirus exposure and HLA in healthy donors. Study-wide results and caveats: In a later analysis, several top co-occurrence clusters appeared linked to parvovirus B19, influenza, CMV and Epstein-Barr virus. Certain indistinguishable V segments, among them TRBV6-2 and TRBV6-3, were excluded. Roughly uniform depth of sequencing across donors was assumed in presence/absence analyses.

In nominal health when sampled, donors likely had unrecorded immune exposures nonetheless. A word on this clone: The antigen remains undetermined.

Trimming at V came to 3 bases and at J to 2 bases, leaving 9 bases not matched to a gene. The germline V gene encodes CDR1 SGHDN and CDR2 FVKESK. The CDR3 runs to 18 residues. The primer mix had 60 Vbeta and 13 Jbeta primers. The assay was immunoSEQ multiplex PCR, and TCRdb's table has in-frame clones only and misses some. The data contain some 150,000 clones, about 70% of them singletons. Material: PBMCs. The chain uses TRBV14 and TRBJ2-6, with 8 positions matching TRBD1. The origin of this receptor is a woman between 40 and 50 years old in good health and CMV-seronegative. The CDR3 nucleotides read TGTGCCAGCAGCCACCCTTGGACAGGGCGGACTGGGGCCAACGTCCTGACTTTC. Encoded protein: CASSHPWTGRTGANVLTF.